The 23 T cell receptor beta chains given below trace back to one sample, sequenced in a study of persistence of HIV-infected CD4 T cells. This nonspecific control used anti-CD3/anti-CD28 bead stimulation of CD4+ T cells. Sorting of responding CD4+ T cells relied on upregulated CD40 ligand together with CD69. This was the immunoSEQ version 4 assay in survey mode. TCRdb's table, derived via immunoSEQ multiplex PCR, lists solely in-frame clones and lacks some. The sample consists of about 45,000 clones, more than 80% of them appearing once. These receptors' antigens are unknown. The source was CD4+ T cells sorted from PBMCs after roughly 20-hour stimulation, collected from a patient who received antiretroviral therapy. The receptor source for this set is an adult woman with HIV who was CMV-seropositive.

V gene TRBV20-1 combines with J gene TRBJ2-7; D may be TRBD1 (5 bases). The length of the CDR3 is 11 residues. Germline assignment: CDR1 DFQATT and CDR2 SNEGSKA (reference sequence). V was pared by 2 bases and J by 5 bases, with 7 bases between. The CDR3, as DNA: TGCAGTGCTAGACAGGGCCACGAGCAGTACTTC. It translates to CSARQGHEQYF.

The chain joins TRBV7-9 to TRBJ2-7; 8 bases align to TRBD1. CDR1 and CDR2 (germline): SEHNR, FQNEAQ (reference sequence). This CDR3 is 13 amino acids long. V was clipped by 5 bases and J by 5 bases; unmatched bases: 5. The CDR3 spells CASSRDRRDEQYF. The CDR3 DNA sequence: TGTGCCAGCAGCCGGGACAGGAGGGACGAGCAGTACTTC.

The chain couples TRBV7-8 to TRBJ2-3; perhaps TRBD2 as D (5 bases). Trimming left V 4 bases short and J 7 bases short, with 15 bases between. The V gene's germline CDR1 is SGHVS and CDR2 FQNEAQ. The CDR3 runs to 14 residues. The CDR3 loop is CASSSNGRSHTQYF. The DNA of the CDR3 is TGTGCCAGCAGCTCCAATGGGAGATCCCATACGCAGTATTTT. Filled out from reference TRBV7-8 and TRBJ2-3, the complete variable domain reads GAGVSQSPRYKVAKRGQDVALRCDPISGHVSLFWYQQALGQGPEFLTYFQNEAQLDKSGLPSDRFFAERPEGSVSTLKIQRTQQEDSAVYLCASSSNGRSHTQYFGPGTRLTVL.

This clone was recorded once. The chain is built from TRBV10-1 and TRBJ1-1, with D unresolved. The V and J ends lost 6 bases and 1 base respectively, with 9 bases between them. There are 13 residues in the CDR3. Germline V gene sequence: CDR1 WNHNN, CDR2 SYGVQD (reference sequence). DNA of the CDR3: TGCGCCAGCAGCGTGGGCGGGAACACTGAAGCTTTCTTT. It translates to CASSVGGNTEAFF.

This chain joins TRBV10-1 and TRBJ2-1; the D is unclear. The CDR3 sequence is 13 residues long. Trimming shortened V by 4 bases and J by 0 bases, and 4 bases separated the two germline ends. Looked up from germline, CDR1 is WNHNN and CDR2 is SYGVQD (reference sequence). CDR3 DNA: TGCGCCAGCAGTGTAGACTCCTACAATGAGCAGTTCTTC. This codes for CASSVDSYNEQFF.

The CDR3 spells CASSLGGGRGDTQYF. The CDR3 DNA sequence: TGCGCCAGCAGCTTGGGAGGCGGCAGGGGAGATACGCAGTATTTT. The chain carries TRBV5-1 and TRBJ2-3; D possibly corresponds to TRBD1 (6 bases). V was shortened by 0 bases and J by 5 bases, with 13 bases between the two germline ends. Germline assignment: CDR1 SGHRS and CDR2 YFSETQ. The length of the CDR3 is 15 residues.

V and J are TRBV2 and TRBJ1-2, with 8 bases lining up with TRBD1. Trimming took 7 bases from V and 7 from J; bases not matched to a gene: 14. The germline gives CDR1 SNHLY, CDR2 FYNNEI. This CDR3 has 15 residues. The CDR3 DNA is TGTGCCAGCACCTTAGACGGGACAGGAGCGCGTGGCTACACCTTC. As protein: CASTLDGTGARGYTF.

The V call is TRBV7-2, the J call TRBJ2-5; 11 bases fit TRBD2. The CDR3 sequence is 16 residues long. The ends lost 1 base at V and 4 bases at J; junction bases unmatched: 5. CDR1 is SGHTA and CDR2 is FQGNSA in the germline V gene. This chain's CDR3 is CASSLGPSGRSETQYF. The CDR3 DNA reads TGTGCCAGCAGCTTAGGGCCTAGCGGGAGGTCAGAGACCCAGTACTTC.

The chain uses TRBV24-1 and TRBJ2-7; 12 bases map to TRBD1. The germline V gene has CDR1 KGHDR and CDR2 SFDVKD. Trimming took 4 bases from V and 5 from J; bases not matched to a gene: 5. This CDR3 is 15 amino acids long. The CDR3 here is CATSDTGTGGNEQYF. As DNA, the CDR3 is TGTGCCACCAGTGACACCGGGACAGGGGGCAACGAGCAGTACTTC.

This sequence joins TRBV19 and TRBJ2-1; 7 bases are a match to TRBD1. This CDR3 is built from 13 residues. J lost 9 bases, V lost 4 bases, and 6 bases had no gene match. Per the germline V gene, CDR1 is LNHDA and CDR2 is SQIVND (reference sequence). The CDR3 region has the DNA TGTGCCAGTAGTACGACAGGGTTCGGTGAGCAGTTCTTC. The encoded protein is CASSTTGFGEQFF.

The chain uses TRBV10-1 and TRBJ2-2; 12 bases line up with TRBD1. Trimming removed 10 bases from V and 7 bases from J; junction bases left unmatched: 7. The CDR3 extends over 14 amino acids. Germline V lookup: CDR1 WNHNN, CDR2 SYGVQD (reference sequence). CDR3 nucleotides: TGCGCCAACTCGGGACAGGGGGCGAGCGGGGAGCTGTTTTTT. It translates to CANSGQGASGELFF.

The V gene is TRBV7-2, the J gene TRBJ1-2; 8 bases are shared with TRBD1. This CDR3 region has 14 residues. Germline CDR1 reads SGHTA; CDR2 reads FQGNSA. V lost 4 bases, J lost 8 bases, and 9 bases stayed unmatched. The CDR3 coding sequence is TGTGCCAGCAGCTCTACCTGGACAGGGTCGGGCTACACCTTC. It translates to CASSSTWTGSGYTF.

The V and J genes are TRBV7-2 and TRBJ1-2, with D unclear. Germline V gene sequence: CDR1 SGHTA, CDR2 FQGNSA. CDR3 length equals 14 residues. The V end lost 3 bases, the J end lost 2 bases, and 10 bases lay between the germline ends. The CDR3 region has the DNA TGTGCCAGCAGCTTCGTGAGCCAAAACTATGGCTACACCTTC. This sequence encodes CASSFVSQNYGYTF.

The V call is TRBV5-5, the J call TRBJ2-4; TRBD1 might be the D (5 bases). Trimming cost V 1 base and J 0 bases, with 11 bases left between them. The CDR3 contains 16 residues. Germline V gives CDR1 SGHKS, CDR2 YYEKEE (reference sequence). Written as DNA, the CDR3 is TGTGCCAGCAGCTTGTCAGGGCTCCTAGCCAAAAACATTCAGTACTTC. Protein sequence: CASSLSGLLAKNIQYF. Together with reference TRBV5-5 and TRBJ2-4, the CDR3 gives the full variable domain: DAGVTQSPTHLIKTRGQQVTLRCSPISGHKSVSWYQQVLGQGPQFIFQYYEKEERGRGNFPDRFSARQFPNYSSELNVNALLLGDSALYLCASSLSGLLAKNIQYFGAGTRLSVL.

The chain joins TRBV30 to TRBJ1-2, with TRBD1 identical over 7 bases. Per the germline V gene, CDR1 is GTSNPN and CDR2 is SVGIG (reference sequence). The CDR3 is 15 amino acids. V trimming: 2 bases; J trimming: 7 bases; junction bases outside the gene matches: 13. In DNA form, the CDR3 reads TGTGCCTGGAGTCAAGGGACAGCCACCCGGGGTGGCTACACCTTC. Translating it yields CAWSQGTATRGGYTF.

The V call is TRBV18, the J call TRBJ2-5, with TRBD2 as a possible D gene (5 bases). Trimming pared 2 bases from V and 1 base from J, leaving 8 bases between. The CDR3 is 14 amino acids. Germline CDR1 KGHSH, CDR2 LQKENI. In nucleotides, the CDR3 is TGTGCCAGCTCACCAAACGGGGTCCAAGAGACCCAGTACTTC. Amino acids: CASSPNGVQETQYF. Drawing the rest from reference TRBV18 and TRBJ2-5, the complete variable domain is NAGVMQNPRHLVRRRGQEARLRCSPMKGHSHVYWYRQLPEEGLKFMVYLQKENIIDESGMPKERFSAEFPKEGPSILRIQQVVRGDSAAYFCASSPNGVQETQYFGPGTRLLVL.

The chain couples TRBV2 to TRBJ2-7; 9 positions match TRBD1. Unmatched junction bases numbered 12, after V lost 4 bases and J lost 2 bases. Germline-derived CDR1 and CDR2 are SNHLY and FYNNEI. The CDR3 is 17 amino acids. The CDR3 sequence is CASSVEQGAPLPYEQYF. CDR3 DNA: TGTGCCAGCAGTGTTGAACAGGGGGCGCCGTTACCCTACGAGCAGTACTTC.

This chain links TRBV6-5 with TRBJ1-1, with D maybe TRBD1 (5 bases). Trimming left V 2 bases short and J 1 base short, with 8 bases between. Germline CDR1 and CDR2: MNHEY and SVGAGI. This CDR3 comprises 14 residues. The DNA for the CDR3 is TGTGCCAGCAGTTACAGGGACCGGAACACTGAAGCTTTCTTT. Protein sequence: CASSYRDRNTEAFF.

V usage is TRBV24-1 and J usage is TRBJ2-3, with 9 bases matching TRBD2. The CDR3 spans 17 residues. In germline, CDR1 is KGHDR, CDR2 SFDVKD. V shed 4 bases, J shed 1 base, and the junction held 8 bases outside the gene matches. The CDR3 sequence: CATSDAGGREGTDTQYF. The CDR3 DNA sequence: TGTGCCACCAGTGACGCGGGGGGGCGAGAGGGCACAGATACGCAGTATTTT.

CDR3 in DNA: TGCAGCGTTGAAGGCGACCGGGTTAACTATGGCTACACCTTC. Translating gives CSVEGDRVNYGYTF. The V gene is TRBV29-1, the J gene TRBJ1-2; D is unresolved. There are 14 residues in the CDR3. V lost 1 base, J lost 1 base, and 10 bases lay in between. Germline CDR1 SQVTM, CDR2 ANQGSEA.

The chain recombines TRBV15 with TRBJ1-5, with a tentative D call TRBD1 (5 bases). From germline, CDR1 is LNHNV and CDR2 YYDKDF (reference sequence). This CDR3 comprises 15 residues. The V end lost 0 bases, the J end lost 5 bases, and 11 bases lay between the germline ends. The CDR3 sequence is CATSRDAGPDQPQHF. In nucleotides, the CDR3 is TGTGCCACCAGCAGAGACGCAGGGCCGGATCAGCCCCAGCATTTT. Using reference TRBV15 and TRBJ1-5 for the parts outside the CDR3, the full variable domain is DAMVIQNPRYQVTQFGKPVTLSCSQTLNHNVMYWYQQKSSQAPKLLFHYYDKDFNNEADTPDNFQSRRPNTSFCFLDIRSPGLGDTAMYLCATSRDAGPDQPQHFGDGTRLSIL.

V and J are TRBV7-8 and TRBJ2-1, with TRBD2 matching over 7 bases. The V and J ends lost 0 bases and 2 bases, in that order; junction bases with no gene match: 1. The CDR3 runs 15 residues. From germline, CDR1 is SGHVS and CDR2 FQNEAQ. The CDR3 nucleotides are TGTGCCAGCAGCTTAGCGGCGGGGGCCTACAATGAGCAGTTCTTC. This translates into CASSLAAGAYNEQFF.

The chain has TRBV6-1 and TRBJ1-4; D gene uncertain. The V gene lost 2 bases and the J gene lost 1 base, with 8 bases spanning the gap. The CDR3 is 15 residues long. Germline V CDR1 and CDR2: MNHNS, SASEGT. In DNA form, the CDR3 reads TGTGCCAGCAGTGAACTCGGCCTAACTAATGAAAAACTGTTTTTT. This encodes CASSELGLTNEKLFF.